One and the same sample provided the 10 T cell receptor beta chains below, sequenced in a study of identical twins. TCRdb used MiXCR to reprocess the 5' RACE reads, holding one entry per CDR3 protein. The sample contains about 790,000 distinct CDR3 sequences, about 20% of which appear only once. The same data also went into a second study, on T cells expressing NK-cell markers.

The sample taken for sequencing was PBMCs. The receptors stem from a woman aged 18-29 years in good health.

For this clonotype: At one boundary the junction diverges from the germline segment, which might be a read error. The chain employs TRBV6-1 and TRBJ2-4, with D possibly being TRBD1 or TRBD2 (5 bases each). Germline CDR1 reads MNHNS; CDR2 reads SASEGT. CDR3 size: 10 residues. The CDR3 is CASEGGRANF. CDR3 coding DNA: TGTGCCAGCGAGGGTGGCAGGGCTAACTTC.

This clonotype was seen more than once but under ten times. The chain combines TRBV20-1 with TRBJ2-7; TRBD1 might be the D (5 bases). The CDR3 runs 15 residues. Germline V gene lookup returns CDR1 DFQATT and CDR2 SNEGSKA (reference sequence). Trimming left V 6 bases short and J 0 bases short, with 18 bases between. CDR3 sequence reads: CSARWGSGSSYEQYF. For the CDR3, the DNA is TGCAGTGCGAGATGGGGCTCGGGTAGCTCCTACGAGCAGTACTTC.

J is TRBJ2-2 and V is TRBV20-1; D remains ambiguous. The V end was cut by 2 bases, the J end by 0 bases, with 4 bases between. The CDR3 is made up of 13 amino acids. Germline V lookup: CDR1 DFQATT, CDR2 SNEGSKA (reference sequence). CDR3 loop: CSARQANTGELFF. The CDR3 DNA is TGCAGTGCTAGACAGGCGAACACCGGGGAGCTGTTTTTT.

This clonotype was seen a few times. The chain employs TRBV12-5 and TRBJ1-4; D ambiguous. With 1 base removed from V and 4 bases from J, the gap between germline ends came to 4 bases. Germline V gene data show CDR1 as LGHNT and CDR2 as FRNRAP. This CDR3 is 13 amino acids long. The CDR3 nucleotides are TGTGCTAGTGGTTTGGGCGGTAATGAAAAACTGTTTTTT. Residues: CASGLGGNEKLFF.

The chain couples TRBV6-2 or TRBV6-3 to TRBJ2-1; D not resolved. V was pared by 7 bases and J by 0 bases, with 7 bases between. The CDR3 runs 13 residues. In germline, CDR1 is MNHEY, CDR2 SVGEGT. The CDR3 region is CASMESSYNEQFF. DNA for the CDR3: TGTGCCAGCATGGAGAGCTCCTACAATGAGCAGTTCTTC.

This clonotype appeared a few times. The V and J genes are TRBV11-2 and TRBJ2-1; TRBD2 matches 8 bases. Per germline, CDR1 SGHAT and CDR2 FQNNGV. The V and J ends lost 6 bases and 6 bases, in that order; junction bases with no gene match: 16. This CDR3 spans 17 amino acids. CDR3 coding DNA: TGTGCCAGCAGGAAACCGGCTAGCGGGCCGGTGGGCAATGAGCAGTTCTTC. It translates to CASRKPASGPVGNEQFF.

This chain links TRBV20-1 with TRBJ1-2; TRBD1 might be the D (6 bases). The CDR3 covers 12 residues. Germline V CDR1 and CDR2: DFQATT, SNEGSKA (reference sequence). V lost 3 bases to trimming and J lost 7 bases, with 12 bases between them. The CDR3 nucleotides read TGCAGTGCTAGTAAGGGGGACATTGGCTACACCTTC. Its protein is CSASKGDIGYTF.

At least ten counts were recorded for this clonotype. The chain is built from TRBV12-3 or TRBV12-4 and TRBJ1-5; perhaps TRBD1 as D (6 bases). The CDR3 covers 15 residues. V gave up 1 base and J gave up 5 bases, with 12 bases separating them. CDR3 protein: CASSLEGESHQPQHF. The DNA for the CDR3 is TGTGCCAGCAGTTTAGAGGGGGAATCTCATCAGCCCCAGCATTTT.

There are a few counts of this clonotype. This sequence joins TRBV18 and TRBJ2-1; tentative D call: TRBD1 (5 bases). Germline lookup yields CDR1 KGHSH and CDR2 LQKENI. The CDR3 totals 16 residues. With 3 bases removed from V and 2 bases from J, the gap between germline ends came to 14 bases. The CDR3 sequence is CASSPPTGITYNEQFF. The DNA of the CDR3 is TGTGCCAGCTCACCCCCTACAGGAATTACCTACAATGAGCAGTTCTTC.

This chain links TRBV6-2 or TRBV6-3 with TRBJ1-4; D is ambiguous. The CDR3 consists of 13 residues. V lost 5 bases, J lost 7 bases, and 11 bases lay in between. Looked up from germline, CDR1 is MNHEY and CDR2 is SVGEGT. CDR3 DNA: TGTGCCAGCAGTGGAACCCTGAGTGAAAAACTGTTTTTT. This gives the protein CASSGTLSEKLFF.